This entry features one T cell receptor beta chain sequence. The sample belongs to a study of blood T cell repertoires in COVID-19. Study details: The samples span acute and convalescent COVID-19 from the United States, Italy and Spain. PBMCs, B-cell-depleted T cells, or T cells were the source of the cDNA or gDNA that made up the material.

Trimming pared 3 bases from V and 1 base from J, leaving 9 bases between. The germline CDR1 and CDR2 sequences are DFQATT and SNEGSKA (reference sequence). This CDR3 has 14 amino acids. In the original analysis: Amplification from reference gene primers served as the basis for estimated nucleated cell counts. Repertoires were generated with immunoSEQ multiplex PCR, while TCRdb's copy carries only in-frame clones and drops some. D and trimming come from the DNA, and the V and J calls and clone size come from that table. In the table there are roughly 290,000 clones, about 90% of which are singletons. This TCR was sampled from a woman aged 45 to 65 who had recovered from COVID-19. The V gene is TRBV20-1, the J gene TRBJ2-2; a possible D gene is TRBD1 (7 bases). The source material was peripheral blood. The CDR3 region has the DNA TGCAGTGCTAGTCAGGGGGGGAACACCGGGGAGCTGTTTTTT. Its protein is CSASQGGNTGELFF.